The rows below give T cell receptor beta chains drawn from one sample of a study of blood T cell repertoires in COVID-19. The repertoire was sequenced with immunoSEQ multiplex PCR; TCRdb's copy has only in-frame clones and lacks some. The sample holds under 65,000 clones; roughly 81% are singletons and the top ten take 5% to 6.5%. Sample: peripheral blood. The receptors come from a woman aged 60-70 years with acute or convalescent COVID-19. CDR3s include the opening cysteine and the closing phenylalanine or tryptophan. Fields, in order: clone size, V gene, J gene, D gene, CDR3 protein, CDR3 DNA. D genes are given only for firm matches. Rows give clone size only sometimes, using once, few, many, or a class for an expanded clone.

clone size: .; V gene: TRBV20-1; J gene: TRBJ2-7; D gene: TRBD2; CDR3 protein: CSASEWEGTYEQYF; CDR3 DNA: TGCAGTGCTAGTGAGTGGGAGGGGACCTACGAGCAGTACTTC
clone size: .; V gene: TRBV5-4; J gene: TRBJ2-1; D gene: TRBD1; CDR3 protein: CASSLGQGLSNEQFF; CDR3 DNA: TGTGCCAGCAGCTTGGGACAGGGGTTATCCAATGAGCAGTTCTTC
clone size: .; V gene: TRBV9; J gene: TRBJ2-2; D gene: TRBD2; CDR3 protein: CASSGLAATGELFF; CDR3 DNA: TGTGCCAGCTCCGGACTAGCGGCCACCGGGGAGCTGTTTTTT
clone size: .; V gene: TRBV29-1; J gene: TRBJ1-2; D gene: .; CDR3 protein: CSVFTSLGYTF; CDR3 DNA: TGCAGCGTTTTTACTTCCCTTGGCTACACCTTC
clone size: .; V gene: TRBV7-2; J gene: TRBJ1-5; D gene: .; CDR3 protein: CASSTAGAGNQPQHF; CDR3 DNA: TGTGCCAGCAGCACCGCGGGGGCAGGCAATCAGCCCCAGCATTTT
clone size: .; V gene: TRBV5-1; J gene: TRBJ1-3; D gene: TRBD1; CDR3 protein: CASSRDRAISGNTIYF; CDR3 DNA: TGCGCCAGCAGTCGGGACAGAGCCATCTCTGGAAACACCATATATTTT
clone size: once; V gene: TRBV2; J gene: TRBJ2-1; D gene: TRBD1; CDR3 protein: CASSDRGLYNEQFF; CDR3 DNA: TGTGCCAGCAGTGACAGGGGGCTTTACAATGAGCAGTTCTTC
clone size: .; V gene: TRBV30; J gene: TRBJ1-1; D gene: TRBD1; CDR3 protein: CAWSVLDPPSGTALKTFF; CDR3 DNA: TGTGCCTGGAGTGTACTAGACCCTCCGAGTGGGACAGCCCTGAAAACTTTCTTT
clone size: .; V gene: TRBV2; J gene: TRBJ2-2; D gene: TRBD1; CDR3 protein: CASSNRGANTGELFF; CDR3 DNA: TGTGCCAGCAGCAACAGGGGCGCGAACACCGGGGAGCTGTTTTTT
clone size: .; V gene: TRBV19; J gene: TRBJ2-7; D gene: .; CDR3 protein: CASSLEGFNEQYF; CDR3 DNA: TGTGCCAGTAGTTTGGAGGGGTTCAACGAGCAGTACTTC
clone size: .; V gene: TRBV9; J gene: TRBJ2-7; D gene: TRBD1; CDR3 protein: CASSVEGQGGYEQYF; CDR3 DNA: TGTGCCAGCAGCGTGGAGGGACAGGGTGGATACGAGCAGTACTTC
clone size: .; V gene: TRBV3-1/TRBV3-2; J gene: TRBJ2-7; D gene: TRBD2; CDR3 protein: CASSQGGLSSYEQYF; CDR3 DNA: TGTGCCAGCAGCCAAGGGGGACTAAGCTCCTACGAGCAGTACTTC
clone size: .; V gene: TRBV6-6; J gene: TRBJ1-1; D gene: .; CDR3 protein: CASSLRVAEAFF; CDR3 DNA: TGTGCCAGCAGCCTCAGGGTTGCTGAAGCTTTCTTT
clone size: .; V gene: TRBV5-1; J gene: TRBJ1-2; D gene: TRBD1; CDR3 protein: CASSFRQGYGYTF; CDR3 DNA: TGCGCCAGCAGCTTTCGACAGGGCTATGGCTACACCTTC
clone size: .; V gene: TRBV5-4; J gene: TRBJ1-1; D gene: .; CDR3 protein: CASSPRQMNTEAFF; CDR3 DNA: TGTGCCAGCAGCCCCCGACAGATGAACACTGAAGCTTTCTTT
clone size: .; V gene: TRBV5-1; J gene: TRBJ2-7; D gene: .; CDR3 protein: CASSLEGGYEQYF; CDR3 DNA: TGCGCCAGCAGCTTGGAAGGGGGCTACGAGCAGTACTTC
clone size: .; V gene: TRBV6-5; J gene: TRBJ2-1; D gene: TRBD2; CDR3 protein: CAIGGLSYNEQFF; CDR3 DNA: TGTGCCATCGGGGGACTAAGTTATAATGAGCAGTTCTTC
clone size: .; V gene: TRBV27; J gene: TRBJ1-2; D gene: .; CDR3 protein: CASSSTGVGNGYTF; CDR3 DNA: TGTGCCAGCAGTTCAACAGGAGTGGGGAATGGCTACACCTTC
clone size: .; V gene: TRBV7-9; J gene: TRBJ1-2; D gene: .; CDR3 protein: CASSLEGGGYTF; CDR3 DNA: TGTGCCAGCAGCTTAGAAGGGGGAGGCTACACCTTC
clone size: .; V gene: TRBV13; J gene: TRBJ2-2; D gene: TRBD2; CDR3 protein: CASSFGGETGELFF; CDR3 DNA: TGTGCCAGCAGCTTTGGGGGGGAGACCGGGGAGCTGTTTTTT
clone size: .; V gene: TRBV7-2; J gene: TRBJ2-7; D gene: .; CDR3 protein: CASSIFPRIEQYF; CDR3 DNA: TGTGCCAGCAGCATTTTCCCCAGGATAGAGCAGTACTTC
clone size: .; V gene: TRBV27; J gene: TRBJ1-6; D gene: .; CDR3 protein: CASSPTGTHSPLHF; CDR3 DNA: TGTGCCAGCAGTCCGACAGGAACCCACTCACCCCTCCACTTT
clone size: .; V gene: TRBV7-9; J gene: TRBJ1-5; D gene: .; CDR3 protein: CASSTSGNQPQHF; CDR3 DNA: TGTGCCAGCAGTACCTCAGGGAATCAGCCCCAGCATTTT
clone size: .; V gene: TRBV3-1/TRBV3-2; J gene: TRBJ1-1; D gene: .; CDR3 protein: CASSQQRGSEAFF; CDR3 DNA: TGTGCCAGCAGCCAGCAAAGGGGCTCTGAAGCTTTCTTT
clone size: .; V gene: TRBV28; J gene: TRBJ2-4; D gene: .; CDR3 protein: CASSKPQGSAVQYF; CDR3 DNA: TGTGCCAGCAGTAAACCCCAGGGATCCGCGGTTCAGTACTTC
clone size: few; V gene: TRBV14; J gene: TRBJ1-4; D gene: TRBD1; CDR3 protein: CASRETGGEDNEKLFF; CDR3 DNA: TGTGCCAGCAGAGAGACAGGGGGCGAAGATAATGAAAAACTGTTTTTT
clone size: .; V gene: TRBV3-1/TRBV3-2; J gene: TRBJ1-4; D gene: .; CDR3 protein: CASSQGTQALGKLFF; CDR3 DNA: TGTGCCAGCAGCCAAGGAACACAGGCCCTCGGAAAACTGTTTTTT
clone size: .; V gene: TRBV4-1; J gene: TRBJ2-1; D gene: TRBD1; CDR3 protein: CASSQTGTGGNNEQFF; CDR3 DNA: TGCGCCAGCAGCCAAACCGGGACAGGGGGAAACAATGAGCAGTTCTTC